Presented here are 5 T cell receptor beta chains from one specimen sequenced in a study of identical twins. TCRdb processed the 5' RACE reads anew with MiXCR; each CDR3 protein has one entry. The sample lists 300,000 to 400,000 distinct CDR3 sequences; around 9.7% were seen once. Sequenced sample: naive T cells sorted from blood. The receptors come from a woman in her forties or fifties in good health.

This clonotype was recorded a few times. This chain connects TRBV2 to TRBJ1-5; D perhaps matches TRBD1 (6 bases). Looked up from germline, CDR1 is SNHLY and CDR2 is FYNNEI. The length of the CDR3 is 13 residues. The V end was cut by 6 bases, the J end by 7 bases, with 13 bases between. The CDR3 is CASRRAGEQPQHF. CDR3 DNA sequence: TGTGCCAGCAGGCGGGCAGGGGAACAGCCCCAGCATTTT.

V is TRBV7-6 and J is TRBJ2-5; 8 bases are a match to TRBD2. The germline gives CDR1 SGHVS, CDR2 FNYEAQ. J gave up 5 bases and V 1 base, and 6 bases lay outside the gene matches. This CDR3 spans 15 amino acids. The CDR3 is CASSLVVGTSETQYF. The DNA for the CDR3 is TGTGCCAGCAGCTTAGTAGTTGGGACTAGTGAGACCCAGTACTTC.

The V gene is TRBV14, the J gene TRBJ2-5; 9 nucleotides match TRBD1. CDR1 and CDR2 (germline): SGHDN, FVKESK. V dropped 6 bases and J dropped 7; count of bases not matched to a gene: 6. The CDR3 sequence is 13 residues long. For the CDR3, the DNA is TGTGCCAGCAGTTCCGGGACAGGGCCGACCCAGTACTTC. Translation gives CASSSGTGPTQYF.

This clonotype appeared a few times. The rearrangement joins TRBV4-1 to TRBJ2-3; D gene uncertain. Per the germline V gene, CDR1 is MGHRA and CDR2 is YSYEKL. The germline V and J ends were trimmed by 0 bases and 6 bases, with 13 bases remaining between them. The CDR3 extends over 15 amino acids. CDR3 coding DNA: TGCGCCAGCAGCCAAGAAGGATTTAGTCGGGATACGCAGTATTTT. Encoded protein: CASSQEGFSRDTQYF.

This clonotype appeared many times. The gene calls are TRBV11-2 and TRBJ2-7; D uncertain. This CDR3 is built from 12 residues. In germline, CDR1 is SGHAT, CDR2 FQNNGV. Trimming left V 5 bases short and J 0 bases short, with 5 bases between. CDR3 sequence (DNA): TGTGCCAGCAGCCATGACTCCTACGAGCAGTACGTC. This encodes CASSHDSYEQYV.